These 16 T cell receptor beta chains were sequenced from one sample in a study of blood T cell repertoires in COVID-19. Data came from immunoSEQ multiplex PCR; TCRdb stores just in-frame clones and leaves some out. The sample has around 150,000 clones, about 86% seen once. Material for sequencing was peripheral blood. The receptors derive from a woman aged 40 to 49 with acute or convalescent COVID-19.

This clone was seen only a few times. This sequence joins TRBV2 and TRBJ1-1; D gene uncertain. The V gene lost 7 bases and the J gene lost 2 bases, with 17 bases spanning the gap. This CDR3 contains 15 residues. The V gene's germline CDR1 is SNHLY and CDR2 FYNNEI. CDR3 coding DNA: TGTGCCAGCAAAAGGAACGCGGGAGTCAACACTGAAGCTTTCTTT. It specifies CASKRNAGVNTEAFF.

This clone occurred a few times. The chain carries TRBV12-5 and TRBJ2-1; weak D call: TRBD2 (8 bases). Germline V gene data show CDR1 as LGHNT and CDR2 as FRNRAP. CDR3 length: 15 residues. V lost 7 bases to trimming and J lost 8 bases, with 21 bases between them. CDR3 protein: CASAKGAGGTDEQFF. Here the CDR3 DNA reads TGTGCTAGTGCCAAGGGGGCGGGAGGTACCGATGAGCAGTTCTTC.

V gene TRBV5-1 combines with J gene TRBJ2-2; 11 bases agree with TRBD2. Trimming removed 2 bases from V and 0 bases from J; junction bases left unmatched: 6. This CDR3 is 18 amino acids long. The V gene's germline CDR1 is SGHRS and CDR2 YFSETQ. CDR3 nucleotides: TGCGCCAGCAGCTTTCTGGGACTAGCGGAGACGAACACCGGGGAGCTGTTTTTT. Its protein is CASSFLGLAETNTGELFF. Looking up the rest from reference TRBV5-1 and TRBJ2-2 gives the full variable domain: KAGVTQTPRYLIKTRGQQVTLSCSPISGHRSVSWYQQTPGQGLQFLFEYFSETQRNKGNFPGRFSGRQFSNSRSEMNVSTLELGDSALYLCASSFLGLAETNTGELFFGEGSRLTVL.

V usage is TRBV7-9 and J usage is TRBJ1-5; D gene ambiguous. The CDR3 contains 12 residues. V gave up 1 base and J gave up 9 bases, with 7 bases separating them. CDR1 is SEHNR and CDR2 is FQNEAQ in the germline V gene (reference sequence). CDR3 coding DNA: TGTGCCAGCAGCTTAGGTAGTGGGCCCCAGCATTTT. This sequence encodes CASSLGSGPQHF.

This chain connects TRBV9 to TRBJ1-2; 11 bases agree with TRBD1. CDR3 size: 15 residues. Germline assignment: CDR1 SGDLS and CDR2 YYNGEE. The ends lost 1 base at V and 6 bases at J; junction bases unmatched: 5. The CDR3 here is CASSVTGQGANGYTF. The CDR3 DNA is TGTGCCAGCAGCGTAACCGGACAGGGGGCAAATGGCTACACCTTC.

V gene TRBV10-3 combines with J gene TRBJ1-5; maybe TRBD1 (6 bases). V lost 3 bases, J lost 1 base, and 7 bases lay in between. The CDR3 sequence is 14 residues long. CDR1 is ENHRY and CDR2 is SYGVKD in the germline V gene. The CDR3 is CAISDRGSNQPQHF. CDR3 nucleotides: TGTGCCATCAGTGACAGGGGAAGCAATCAGCCCCAGCATTTT.

This clone showed up just once. This chain uses TRBV2 with TRBJ2-2; D is unresolved. The CDR3 consists of 13 residues. The V gene's germline CDR1 is SNHLY and CDR2 FYNNEI. V lost 8 bases to trimming and J lost 4 bases, with 11 bases between them. The CDR3 is CASLEPGTGELFF. CDR3 DNA: TGTGCCAGCTTGGAACCGGGCACCGGGGAGCTGTTTTTT.

The gene calls are TRBV9 and TRBJ1-1; 9 nucleotides align to TRBD1. Germline V CDR1 and CDR2: SGDLS, YYNGEE. The junction had 1 base not matched to a gene; V was cut back by 0 bases and J by 4 bases. The CDR3 sequence is 14 residues long. In nucleotides, the CDR3 is TGTGCCAGCAGCGTAGGGACAGGGGCCACTGAAGCTTTCTTT. Translating it yields CASSVGTGATEAFF.

This chain connects TRBV11-2 to TRBJ2-7; 12 nucleotides line up with TRBD2. Per the germline V gene, CDR1 is SGHAT and CDR2 is FQNNGV. CDR3 length: 17 amino acids. V was clipped by 5 bases and J by 2 bases; unmatched bases: 10. The CDR3 coding sequence is TGTGCCAGCAGCCCCCTCGCCCCTAGCGGGGGGGCCTACGAGCAGTACTTC. It translates to CASSPLAPSGGAYEQYF.

DNA for the CDR3: TGTGCCAGCAGTTCCTTGAGGGAGCCCGGGGAGCTGTTTTTT. Its protein is CASSSLREPGELFF. V and J are TRBV6-5 and TRBJ2-2; D is possibly TRBD2 (5 bases). The V end was cut by 4 bases, the J end by 6 bases, with 12 bases between. CDR1 is MNHEY, CDR2 SVGAGI, per germline. This CDR3 is built from 14 residues.

Only one count was recorded for this clone. The gene calls are TRBV27 and TRBJ2-7, with D hard to call. Trimming left V 4 bases short and J 1 base short, with 11 bases between. The CDR3 totals 14 residues. Germline CDR1 is MNHEY and CDR2 is SMNVEV (reference sequence). The CDR3 loop is CASSYSLDSYEQYF. The CDR3 bases are TGTGCCAGCAGTTACTCTCTAGATTCCTACGAGCAGTACTTC.

This rearrangement joins TRBV12-3 or TRBV12-4 to TRBJ1-1; D gene uncertain. The V and J ends lost 6 bases and 4 bases respectively, with 9 bases between them. The CDR3 is made up of 12 amino acids. Here the CDR3 reads CASSPRGTEAFF. CDR3 bases: TGTGCCAGCAGCCCACGGGGCACTGAAGCTTTCTTT.

This sequence joins TRBV7-9 and TRBJ2-2; D uncertain. Germline CDR1 and CDR2: SEHNR and FQNEAQ (reference sequence). The CDR3 contains 14 residues. Trimming pared 3 bases from V and 6 bases from J, leaving 11 bases between. The CDR3 coding sequence is TGTGCCAGCAGCTTGGCTCCTGTGCCCGGGGAGCTGTTTTTT. It yields the protein CASSLAPVPGELFF.

The chain uses TRBV10-3 and TRBJ2-2, with a weak D call TRBD1 (5 bases). The CDR3 sequence is 14 residues long. The V end was cut by 5 bases, the J end by 6 bases, with 13 bases between. Looked up from germline, CDR1 is ENHRY and CDR2 is SYGVKD. CDR3 protein: CAISSQAAAGELFF. The CDR3 DNA is TGTGCCATCAGTTCACAGGCGGCCGCCGGGGAGCTGTTTTTT.

The V gene is TRBV6-5, the J gene TRBJ2-4; perhaps TRBD2 as D (6 bases). The CDR3 consists of 14 residues. The germline V gene encodes CDR1 MNHEY and CDR2 SVGAGI. Trimming stripped 4 bases from V and 6 bases from J, with 13 bases between. Here the CDR3 reads CASSFGSGGNIQYF. The CDR3 nucleotides are TGTGCCAGCAGTTTTGGGTCCGGGGGAAACATTCAGTACTTC.

CDR3 sequence (DNA): TGTGCCAGTAGTACCGACGCGGGGGGGGCATACAATGAGCAGTTCTTC. Its protein is CASSTDAGGAYNEQFF. The chain recombines TRBV19 with TRBJ2-1, with 9 nucleotides matching TRBD2. This CDR3 comprises 16 residues. J lost 4 bases, V lost 4 bases, and 8 bases had no gene match. Germline loops: CDR1 LNHDA, CDR2 SQIVND (reference sequence). The complete variable domain, with remaining parts taken from reference TRBV19 and TRBJ2-1, reads DGGITQSPKYLFRKEGQNVTLSCEQNLNHDAMYWYRQDPGQGLRLIYYSQIVNDFQKGDIAEGYSVSREKKESFPLTVTSAQKNPTAFYLCASSTDAGGAYNEQFFGPGTRLTVL.